This T cell receptor beta chain is drawn from a study of OX40 agonist ivuxolimab in advanced cancers. Study summary: Patients received the agonistic anti-OX40 (CD134) antibody ivuxolimab. General study results and limits: The authors also found low normalized T-cell clonal expansion in some nonresponders.

With regard to this clone: The antigen is not known.

The germline V gene encodes CDR1 SGHRS and CDR2 YFSETQ. Deletions cut 3 bases from V and 8 bases from J, with 9 bases between. The CDR3 sequence is 12 residues long. The data were produced by immunoSEQ multiplex PCR, yet TCRdb's version contains in-frame clones alone and is incomplete. In the table there are around 80,000 clones, over 85% of which are singletons. The source of this sequence is an adult with an advanced solid tumor such as melanoma, head and neck, liver or kidney cancer. The V gene is TRBV5-1, the J gene TRBJ2-1, with D tentatively TRBD1 (5 bases). The sequenced sample was CD4+ or CD8+ T cells sorted from blood, obtained in a trial of the OX40 agonist ivuxolimab. The CDR3 is CASSSRVHEQFF. The CDR3 DNA is TGCGCCAGCAGCTCCAGGGTCCATGAGCAGTTCTTC.